This entry lists 17 T cell receptor beta chains sequenced from one sample in a study of neurological immune-mediated disorders (dated by TCRdb to between 2019 and 2020). Receptors were amplified or captured by 5' RACE. The sequencer was an Illumina HiSeq 2500. The public reads were reanalyzed by TCRdb: fastp trimming at Q25, MiXCR alignment, in-frame beta chains only. When rows share a CDR3 protein, they turn into one entry using the most common DNA and genes. The sample contains approximately 89,000 distinct CDR3 sequences, around 4.7% of them found a single time. The ten largest make up more than 5% of the sample. What the time point label conveys for this sample: longitudinal time-point 3. The material sequenced was PBMCs. All receptors derive from a woman aged 60-70 years with multiple sclerosis.

This clonotype showed up many times. The V and J genes are TRBV5-1 and TRBJ1-1; TRBD1 aligns across 10 bases. The CDR3 totals 15 residues. With V trimmed by 6 bases and J by 4 bases, 9 bases remained unmatched. Germline CDR1 and CDR2: SGHRS and YFSETQ. The CDR3 reads CASKETGGGFTEAFF. CDR3 coding DNA: TGCGCCAGCAAAGAGACAGGGGGCGGATTCACTGAAGCTTTCTTT. Full variable domain (outside the CDR3, taken from reference TRBV5-1 and TRBJ1-1): KAGVTQTPRYLIKTRGQQVTLSCSPISGHRSVSWYQQTPGQGLQFLFEYFSETQRNKGNFPGRFSGRQFSNSRSEMNVSTLELGDSALYLCASKETGGGFTEAFFGQGTRLTVV.

The J gene is TRBJ2-4, the V gene TRBV5-1, with 10 bases aligning to TRBD2. The CDR3 covers 16 residues. With V trimmed by 0 bases and J by 7 bases, 7 bases remained unmatched. Germline loops: CDR1 SGHRS, CDR2 YFSETQ. CDR3 amino acids: CASSLAVAGGANIQYF. CDR3 nucleotide sequence: TGCGCCAGCAGCTTGGCGGTAGCGGGGGGTGCGAACATTCAGTACTTC. The full variable domain, in which reference TRBV5-1 and TRBJ2-4 provide the parts outside the CDR3, is KAGVTQTPRYLIKTRGQQVTLSCSPISGHRSVSWYQQTPGQGLQFLFEYFSETQRNKGNFPGRFSGRQFSNSRSEMNVSTLELGDSALYLCASSLAVAGGANIQYFGAGTRLSVL.

Notes on this clonotype: A much larger clone is a single base away; this may be a read error. The chain joins TRBV7-8 to TRBJ1-2; TRBD1 matches at 7 bases. CDR1 and CDR2 (germline): SGHVS, FQNEAQ. CDR3 length: 14 amino acids. CDR3 in amino acids: CASSLAGDSYVYTF. The CDR3 DNA is TGTGCCAGCAGCTTAGCGGGGGACAGCTATGTCTACACCTTC.

This clonotype was counted many times. The chain combines TRBV5-1 with TRBJ1-1; 11 bases fit TRBD1. CDR3 length: 16 residues. After removal of 4 bases from V and 8 bases from J, the junction contained 13 bases not matched to a gene. CDR1 is SGHRS, CDR2 YFSETQ, per germline. In DNA, the CDR3 is TGCGCCAGCAGCAAGGACAGGGGGCAAACATTTATCGAAGCTTTCTTT. Translation gives CASSKDRGQTFIEAFF.

This clonotype was counted at least ten times. V usage is TRBV5-1 and J usage is TRBJ2-1; 9 nucleotides agree with TRBD2. Germline CDR1 reads SGHRS; CDR2 reads YFSETQ. This CDR3 spans 15 amino acids. J lost 9 bases, V lost 1 base, and 8 bases had no gene match. Written as DNA, the CDR3 is TGCGCCAGCAGCTTGTCGAGCGGGGGGACTGGTGAGCAGTTCTTC. It codes for CASSLSSGGTGEQFF.

This clonotype was picked up many times. This chain uses TRBV12-3 or TRBV12-4 with TRBJ2-2, with 8 bases identical to TRBD2. V lost 5 bases, J lost 0 bases, and 2 bases stayed unmatched. The CDR3 runs 15 residues. For the CDR3, the DNA is TGTGCCAGCAGTATTAGCGGGGCGAACACCGGGGAGCTGTTTTTT. Its translation is CASSISGANTGELFF.

In regard to this clonotype: With a much larger clone just one base away, this may be a read error. This chain uses TRBV4-1 with TRBJ2-6, with D perhaps being TRBD1 or TRBD2 (5 bases each). CDR1 is MGHRA and CDR2 is YSYEKL in the germline V gene. CDR3 length: 16 residues. The CDR3 coding sequence is TGCGCCAGCAGCCCCGCAGGGAGCTCTGGGTCCAACGTCCTGACTTTC. It yields the protein CASSPAGSSGSNVLTF.

The sample holds many counts of this clonotype. This chain uses TRBV14 with TRBJ1-1; 7 positions match TRBD1. With 4 bases clipped from V and 1 base from J, the junction kept 6 bases outside the gene matches. Germline CDR1 and CDR2: SGHDN and FVKESK. This CDR3 is built from 15 residues. CDR3 loop: CASSLRTGSNTEAFF. Here the CDR3 DNA reads TGTGCCAGCAGCCTAAGGACAGGATCGAACACTGAAGCTTTCTTT.

This clonotype appeared many times. The rearrangement uses TRBV5-1 and TRBJ2-7; TRBD1 aligns across 9 bases. This CDR3 comprises 15 residues. With 2 bases clipped from V and 6 bases from J, the junction kept 9 bases outside the gene matches. Germline V gene sequence: CDR1 SGHRS, CDR2 YFSETQ. The CDR3 DNA sequence: TGCGCCAGCAGCTTCTCTGGGACAGGGAGCGGCGAGCAGTACTTC. This translates into CASSFSGTGSGEQYF.

This clonotype was found a few times. Its ends do not fully match the called genes, so a read error is possible. The genes are TRBV5-1 and TRBJ2-3; 9 bases match TRBD2. From germline, CDR1 is SGHRS and CDR2 YFSETQ. CDR3 length: 15 residues. DNA of the CDR3: TGCGCCAGCAGCTTAGCGGGGGGAATCACAGATATGCAGTATTTT. Amino acids: CASSLAGGITDMQYF.

This clonotype was picked up many times. CDR3 in amino acids: CASSQEEGFGNTIYF. Written as DNA, the CDR3 is TGTGCCAGCAGCCAAGAGGAGGGCTTTGGAAACACCATATATTTT. V and J are TRBV3-1 and TRBJ1-3; D is ambiguous. Germline lookup yields CDR1 LGHDT and CDR2 YNNKEL (reference sequence). This CDR3 has 15 amino acids. Between the trimmed V and J ends, which lost 0 bases and 3 bases, there was a span of 9 bases.

This clonotype was seen repeatedly, ten times or more. The rearrangement links TRBV7-8 to TRBJ1-6; no firm D call. The CDR3 covers 15 residues. Germline V gene lookup returns CDR1 SGHVS and CDR2 FQNEAQ. The V end lost 2 bases, the J end lost 6 bases, and 11 bases lay between the germline ends. Here the CDR3 DNA reads TGTGCCAGCAGCTTAATGGATCGGGGTAATTCACCCCTCCACTTT. Translating gives CASSLMDRGNSPLHF.

This clonotype was seen at least ten times. This chain joins TRBV5-6 and TRBJ2-2; 11 nucleotides agree with TRBD2. Germline CDR1 reads SGHDT; CDR2 reads YYEEEE. CDR3 length: 14 amino acids. V lost 4 bases, J lost 5 bases, and 1 base stayed unmatched. The CDR3 is CASSRTSGTGELFF. In DNA, the CDR3 is TGTGCCAGCAGCCGGACTAGCGGGACCGGGGAGCTGTTTTTT.

In this sample, this clonotype turned up many times. V gene TRBV20-1 combines with J gene TRBJ1-1; the match to TRBD1 covers 7 bases. The CDR3 is made up of 12 amino acids. In germline, CDR1 is DFQATT, CDR2 SNEGSKA (reference sequence). The DNA of the CDR3 is TGCAGCGAAGGGGGCCGGGGGACTGAAGCTTTCTTT. Translation: CSEGGRGTEAFF.

The sample holds many counts of this clonotype. The chain employs TRBV6-6 and TRBJ1-1; D remains unclear. The CDR3 extends over 13 amino acids. The germline V gene has CDR1 MNHNY and CDR2 SVGAGI (reference sequence). Between the trimmed V and J ends, which lost 0 bases and 4 bases, there was a span of 6 bases. The CDR3 DNA sequence: TGTGCCAGCAGTTACTCGGAATTCACTGAAGCTTTCTTT. It encodes CASSYSEFTEAFF.

V gene TRBV27 combines with J gene TRBJ2-3, with a weak D call TRBD1 (5 bases). Trimming took off 4 bases at V and 4 bases at J, with 9 bases between the two ends. This CDR3 is 13 amino acids long. In germline, CDR1 is MNHEY, CDR2 SMNVEV (reference sequence). CDR3 protein: CASSWQGPDTQYF. The CDR3, as DNA: TGTGCCAGCAGTTGGCAGGGCCCAGATACGCAGTATTTT.

This clonotype appeared many times. The chain recombines TRBV5-1 with TRBJ2-1; D is possibly TRBD1 or TRBD2 (5 bases each). This CDR3 comprises 16 residues. Germline CDR1 is SGHRS and CDR2 is YFSETQ. Between the trimmed V and J ends, which lost 3 bases and 0 bases, there was a span of 13 bases. The CDR3 DNA follows: TGCGCCAGCAGCTCCGAAGACAGCGGCTCCTACAATGAGCAGTTCTTC. It yields the protein CASSSEDSGSYNEQFF.